The 21 T cell receptor beta chains given below trace back to one sample, sequenced in a study of beta chain features in type 1 diabetes. Every isolated RNA sample was fully reverse transcribed, so sequencing captured expressed TCRB transcripts. The data were produced by immunoSEQ multiplex PCR, yet TCRdb's version contains in-frame clones alone and is incomplete. The sample records 350,000 to 450,000 clones, approximately 15% being singletons. The sample taken for sequencing was naive CD4+ T cells from blood. These receptors were collected from a man aged 25 to 40 in good health.

The chain links TRBV9 to TRBJ2-1, with unresolved D. Germline-derived CDR1 and CDR2 are SGDLS and YYNGEE. CDR3 size: 14 residues. V lost 3 bases to trimming and J lost 4 bases, with 11 bases between them. In nucleotides, the CDR3 is TGTGCCAGCAGCGCTCGAACAGAGTACAATGAGCAGTTCTTC. Its protein product is CASSARTEYNEQFF.

CDR3 DNA: TGTGCCAGCAGGTCGAACACTGAAGCTTTCTTT. It is translated as CASRSNTEAFF. This chain links TRBV27 with TRBJ1-1; D is ambiguous. With 6 bases removed from V and 1 base from J, the gap between germline ends came to 3 bases. Germline V gives CDR1 MNHEY, CDR2 SMNVEV (reference sequence). The CDR3 covers 11 residues.

The V gene is TRBV30, the J gene TRBJ1-6; D ambiguous. This CDR3 spans 14 amino acids. Germline assignment: CDR1 GTSNPN and CDR2 SVGIG (reference sequence). Trimming removed 1 base at V and 9 bases at J, with 13 bases between. The DNA for the CDR3 is TGTGCCTGGAGTGCCCTGCGGGTGGGTTCACCCCTCCACTTT. Translation gives CAWSALRVGSPLHF.

CDR3 sequence reads: CASSQVDIPHGNEQFF. In nucleotides, the CDR3 is TGCGCCAGCAGCCAAGTTGATATACCCCACGGTAATGAGCAGTTCTTC. The chain recombines TRBV4-1 with TRBJ2-1, with no clear D. This CDR3 contains 16 residues. From germline, CDR1 is MGHRA and CDR2 YSYEKL. Trimming left V 1 base short and J 7 bases short, with 17 bases between.

This clone has only a few counts. V and J are TRBV14 and TRBJ2-1; no clear D gene. The CDR3 is 15 amino acids. Trimming took 0 bases from V and 8 from J, leaving 14 bases between them. In germline, CDR1 is SGHDN, CDR2 FVKESK. The CDR3 is CASSQEMGILDEQFF. DNA of the CDR3: TGTGCCAGCAGCCAAGAAATGGGGATCTTGGATGAGCAGTTCTTC.

V and J are TRBV7-9 and TRBJ1-2; D may be TRBD1 (6 bases). V was cut by 1 base and J by 4 bases, with 10 bases left in between. The CDR3 consists of 14 residues. Per germline, CDR1 SEHNR and CDR2 FQNEAQ (reference sequence). The CDR3 spells CASSLGNRAYGYTF. The CDR3 DNA reads as TGTGCCAGCAGCTTAGGAAACAGGGCCTATGGCTACACCTTC.

The V gene is TRBV4-3, the J gene TRBJ2-1; 9 bases align to TRBD2. This CDR3 comprises 16 residues. Germline V gives CDR1 LGHNA, CDR2 YSLEER. V shed 0 bases and J 6 bases; nucleotides not matched to a gene: 6. In nucleotides, the CDR3 is TGCGCCAGCAGCCAAGACTCGGCTAGCGGGGCCAATGAGCAGTTCTTC. Residues: CASSQDSASGANEQFF.

In nucleotides, the CDR3 is TGTGCCAGCAGTTACTCGAACGGGGGCAAAGAGACCCAGTACTTC. Its translation: CASSYSNGGKETQYF. This chain links TRBV6-5 with TRBJ2-5, with D perhaps matching TRBD1 or TRBD2 (6 bases each). Per the germline V gene, CDR1 is MNHEY and CDR2 is SVGAGI. This CDR3 spans 15 amino acids. Trimming cost V 0 bases and J 3 bases, with 11 bases left between them.

This clone was observed a handful of times. The chain links TRBV9 to TRBJ1-2, with 7 bases fitting TRBD1. The CDR3 extends over 15 amino acids. The V gene's germline CDR1 is SGDLS and CDR2 YYNGEE. V shed 3 bases, J shed 4 bases, and the junction held 9 bases outside the gene matches. The CDR3 spells CASSESTGASYGYTF. The DNA for the CDR3 is TGTGCCAGCAGCGAATCAACAGGGGCCTCCTATGGCTACACCTTC.

The chain combines TRBV7-9 with TRBJ2-5; TRBD1 matches at 7 bases. Losses at the gene ends were 7 bases for V and 2 bases for J; bases not matched to a gene: 7. The length of the CDR3 is 14 residues. The germline gives CDR1 SEHNR, CDR2 FQNEAQ (reference sequence). CDR3 sequence: CASTRTGGQETQYF. CDR3 nucleotides: TGTGCCAGCACCCGGACAGGAGGACAAGAGACCCAGTACTTC.

This chain uses TRBV7-9 with TRBJ2-5; D is ambiguous. Trimming took 3 bases from V and 5 from J, leaving 10 bases between them. The CDR3 covers 13 residues. Germline lookup yields CDR1 SEHNR and CDR2 FQNEAQ (reference sequence). The CDR3 DNA follows: TGTGCCAGCAGCTTTCTCCTAGGGGAGACCCAGTACTTC. It translates to CASSFLLGETQYF.

J is TRBJ1-2 and V is TRBV9; possible D gene TRBD1, 5 bases. CDR3 length equals 14 residues. The germline V gene has CDR1 SGDLS and CDR2 YYNGEE. The V and J ends lost 2 bases and 6 bases respectively, with 14 bases between them. CDR3 DNA: TGTGCCAGCAGCGTGGGGCTGGGAACAGATGGCTACACCTTC. Encoded protein: CASSVGLGTDGYTF. Supplemented by reference TRBV9 and TRBJ1-2, the full variable domain reads DSGVTQTPKHLITATGQRVTLRCSPRSGDLSVYWYQQSLDQGLQFLIQYYNGEERAKGNILERFSAQQFPDLHSELNLSSLELGDSALYFCASSVGLGTDGYTFGSGTRLTVV.

This clone was found a few times. The chain uses TRBV2 and TRBJ2-1, with a possible D match to TRBD2 (7 bases). The CDR3 consists of 18 residues. Germline CDR1 and CDR2: SNHLY and FYNNEI. Between the trimmed V and J ends, which lost 6 bases and 7 bases, there was a span of 28 bases. The CDR3 protein is CASRVLALGGPLGNEQFF. Written as DNA, the CDR3 is TGTGCCAGCAGGGTTTTGGCCCTGGGGGGGCCTCTTGGTAATGAGCAGTTCTTC.

This clone was picked up a small number of times. V and J are TRBV7-2 and TRBJ2-3; 8 bases fit TRBD1. J lost 4 bases, V lost 7 bases, and 7 bases had no gene match. The CDR3 totals 14 residues. In germline, CDR1 is SGHTA, CDR2 FQGNSA. The CDR3 sequence: CASTGTGWSDTQYF. CDR3 nucleotide sequence: TGTGCCAGCACCGGGACAGGATGGTCAGATACGCAGTATTTT.

This clone was recorded a few times. The chain has TRBV10-3 and TRBJ2-3; 7 nucleotides agree with TRBD1. The length of the CDR3 is 13 residues. Germline-derived CDR1 and CDR2 are ENHRY and SYGVKD. With V trimmed by 5 bases and J by 6 bases, 5 bases remained unmatched. As DNA, the CDR3 is TGTGCCATCAGTCCGACAGGGCGGGATACGCAGTATTTT. Translation: CAISPTGRDTQYF.

This clone came up a few times. This sequence joins TRBV7-2 and TRBJ1-4, with a weak D call TRBD1 (5 bases). Looked up from germline, CDR1 is SGHTA and CDR2 is FQGNSA. Trimming cost V 2 bases and J 6 bases, with 16 bases left between them. The CDR3 runs 16 residues. The CDR3 loop reads CASSLTPGTADEKLFF. CDR3 nucleotide sequence: TGTGCCAGCAGCTTAACCCCCGGGACGGCGGATGAAAAACTGTTTTTT.

The gene calls are TRBV6-5 and TRBJ2-2; 11 bases map to TRBD1. The CDR3 runs 15 residues. Germline CDR1 reads MNHEY; CDR2 reads SVGAGI. Unmatched junction bases numbered 0, after V lost 2 bases and J lost 4 bases. This CDR3 is CASSYGTGGTGELFF. CDR3 DNA: TGTGCCAGCAGTTACGGGACAGGGGGCACCGGGGAGCTGTTTTTT.

The rearrangement uses TRBV7-9 and TRBJ1-1; no definite D call. This CDR3 comprises 13 residues. The V end was cut by 5 bases, the J end by 10 bases, with 17 bases between. The germline V gene has CDR1 SEHNR and CDR2 FQNEAQ (reference sequence). This CDR3 reads CASSASTIGLAFF. In DNA, the CDR3 is TGTGCCAGCAGCGCAAGTACGATAGGGTTAGCTTTCTTT.

The chain joins TRBV7-9 to TRBJ1-1; tentative D call: TRBD1 (6 bases). V was clipped by 0 bases and J by 4 bases, with 12 bases between them. Germline values: CDR1 SEHNR, CDR2 FQNEAQ (reference sequence). The CDR3 is 15 residues long. Here the CDR3 DNA reads TGTGCCAGCAGCTTAGCACAGGGAAGGACCACTGAAGCTTTCTTT. Translating it yields CASSLAQGRTTEAFF. The full variable domain, completed using reference TRBV7-9 and TRBJ1-1, is DTGVSQNPRHKITKRGQNVTFRCDPISEHNRLYWYRQTLGQGPEFLTYFQNEAQLEKSRLLSDRFSAERPKGSFSTLEIQRTEQGDSAMYLCASSLAQGRTTEAFFGQGTRLTVV.

The chain couples TRBV18 to TRBJ2-7; 14 bases line up with TRBD2. Trimming removed 3 bases from V and 6 bases from J; junction bases left unmatched: 4. The germline gives CDR1 KGHSH, CDR2 LQKENI. CDR3 length: 15 residues. CDR3 sequence (DNA): TGTGCCAGCTCACCCGGGACTAGCGGGGGAGGCGAGCAGTACTTC. This gives the protein CASSPGTSGGGEQYF.

In nucleotides, the CDR3 is TGCAGCGTTGTGGCGGGAACAGATACGCAGTATTTT. Its translation: CSVVAGTDTQYF. This chain joins TRBV29-1 and TRBJ2-3; TRBD2 might be the D (6 bases). Germline CDR1 and CDR2: SQVTM and ANQGSEA. This CDR3 has 12 amino acids. Trimming stripped 4 bases from V and 3 bases from J, with 8 bases between.